This TCR beta chain comes out of a study of glioma-infiltrating T cells. Regarding the study as a whole: Tissue and blood shared very few CDR3 sequences.

The germline CDR1 and CDR2 sequences are SGHTA and FQGNSA. The CDR3 contains 15 residues. The V and J ends lost 5 bases and 4 bases respectively, with 14 bases between them. There are many counts of this clonotype. As yet, its antigen is unknown. The iRepertoire nested amplicon-rescue multiplex PCR amplified TCR alpha and beta CDR3s from RNA. TCRdb re-analysed the multiplex PCR reads in MiXCR, keeping a single row per CDR3 protein. The sample carries about 5,700 distinct CDR3 sequences, roughly two fifths recorded once. The sequencing input was glioma tissue, nonneoplastic brain tissue, or PBMCs (not recorded which). The genes are TRBV7-2 and TRBJ1-4; D may be TRBD1 (5 bases). This clonotype was obtained from a human donor with low-grade glioma or glioblastoma, undergoing nonglioma brain surgery, or in good health (not recorded which). The CDR3 DNA sequence: TGTGCCAGCAGCAAGGGGTGGAGTCTTAATGAAAAACTGTTTTTT. Residues: CASSKGWSLNEKLFF.